This paragraph covers one T cell receptor (beta chain) sequence. Its specificity is not known. This record belongs to a study of OX40 agonist ivuxolimab in advanced cancers. In the study overall: Ivuxolimab doses were 0.01, 0.1, 0.3, 1.5, 3 or 10 mg/kg every 2 weeks. Study findings and constraints: In a subset of nonresponders, normalized T-cell clonal expansion was also low.

At baseline, cycle 4 day 1, and cycle 7 day 1, blood was sampled. The data were produced by immunoSEQ multiplex PCR, yet TCRdb's version contains in-frame clones alone and is incomplete. The data contain about 74,000 clones, approximately 90% of them singletons. Trimming removed 3 bases at V and 9 bases at J, with 9 bases between. This CDR3 region has 11 residues. CDR1 and CDR2 from the germline V gene are SQVTM and ANQGSEA. Sequences were derived from CD4+ or CD8+ T cells sorted from blood, sampled in a trial of the OX40 agonist ivuxolimab. The chain has TRBV29-1 and TRBJ2-1, with D unclear. The clonotype originates from an adult with an advanced solid tumor such as melanoma, head and neck, liver or kidney cancer. The DNA of the CDR3 is TGCAGCGTTGACTCGGGTGGTGAGCAGTTCTTC. It codes for CSVDSGGEQFF.